Detailed here is one T cell receptor (beta chain). Its antigen is currently unknown. The data stem from a study of CD8+ T cells in alopecia areata. Following extraction, RNA underwent reverse transcription to cDNA, which served as the sequencing template. The repertoire was sequenced with immunoSEQ multiplex PCR; TCRdb's copy has only in-frame clones and lacks some. The sample has 110,000 or so clones; 55% to 75% are singletons. The study, taken as a whole, reports: The study found TCR sharing across patients less clear than in mice, possibly for HLA reasons. Higher clonality was seen in lesional scalp than in normal scalp, especially in alopecia totalis/universalis. Scalp specimens additionally yield sequences from normal skin's resident alphabeta T cells.

A FACSAria was used to sort CD4+ and CD8+ T cells. These cells came from PBMCs. This CDR3 spans 15 amino acids. Trimming took 0 bases from V and 3 from J, leaving 12 bases between them. Germline lookup yields CDR1 SGDLS and CDR2 YYNGEE. The clonotype originates from a human donor in good health. Sequenced input: CD8+ T cells sorted from blood. This sequence joins TRBV9 and TRBJ2-5; perhaps D is TRBD1 or TRBD2 (6 bases each). The chain's CDR3 is CASSVGGASEETQYF. In nucleotides, the CDR3 is TGTGCCAGCAGCGTAGGGGGGGCGAGCGAAGAGACCCAGTACTTC. Full variable domain (outside the CDR3, taken from reference TRBV9 and TRBJ2-5): DSGVTQTPKHLITATGQRVTLRCSPRSGDLSVYWYQQSLDQGLQFLIQYYNGEERAKGNILERFSAQQFPDLHSELNLSSLELGDSALYFCASSVGGASEETQYFGPGTRLLVL.